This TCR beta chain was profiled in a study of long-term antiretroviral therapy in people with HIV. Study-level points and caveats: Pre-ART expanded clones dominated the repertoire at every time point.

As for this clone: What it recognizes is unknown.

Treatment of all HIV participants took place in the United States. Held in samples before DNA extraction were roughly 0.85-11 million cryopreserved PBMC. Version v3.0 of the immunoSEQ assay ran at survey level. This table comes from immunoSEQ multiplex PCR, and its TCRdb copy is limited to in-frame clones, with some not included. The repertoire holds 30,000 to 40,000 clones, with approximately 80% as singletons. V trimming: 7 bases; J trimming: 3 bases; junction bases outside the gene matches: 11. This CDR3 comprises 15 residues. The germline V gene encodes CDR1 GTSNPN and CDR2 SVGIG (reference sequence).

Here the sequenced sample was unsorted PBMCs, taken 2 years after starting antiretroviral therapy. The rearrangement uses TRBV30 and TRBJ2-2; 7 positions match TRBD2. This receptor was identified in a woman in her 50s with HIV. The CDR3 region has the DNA TGTGCCTCCGGAGCGCGGGGGTGGGACACCGGGGAGCTGTTTTTT. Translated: CASGARGWDTGELFF.